Presented here are 26 T cell receptor beta chains from one specimen sequenced in a study of CD8 T cells in ankylosing spondylitis. TCRdb reprocessed the 5' RACE reads via MiXCR and lists one record per CDR3 protein. The table lists around 91,000 distinct CDR3 sequences, roughly 8.5% of them singletons. Study results and limitations: It appeared that ankylosing spondylitis blood was characterized by a TCR beta motif of about eight highly homologous variants.

These receptors have no identified antigens. The sequencing sample was made of blood, either unsorted or a sorted T cell fraction (not recorded which). Receptors originate from a male donor with ankylosing spondylitis.

The rearrangement links TRBV14 to TRBJ2-5; the D gene is possibly TRBD1 (6 bases). The CDR3 extends over 13 amino acids. Trimming stripped 8 bases from V and 1 base from J, with 11 bases between. Germline assignment: CDR1 SGHDN and CDR2 FVKESK. Written as DNA, the CDR3 is TGTGCCAGCTGCTACAGGGCCCAAGAGACCCAGTACTTC. This codes for CASCYRAQETQYF.

Only a few counts were recorded for this clonotype. The rearrangement joins TRBV6-1 to TRBJ1-1, with 11 bases matching TRBD1. J gave up 7 bases and V 6 bases, and 7 bases lay outside the gene matches. The CDR3 loop spans 14 amino acids. CDR1 and CDR2 from the germline V gene are MNHNS and SASEGT. In nucleotides, the CDR3 is TGTGCCAGCAGACGGACAGGGGGCTCCAATGAAGCTTTCTTT. Its translation: CASRRTGGSNEAFF.

The chain links TRBV21-1 to TRBJ1-5; the listed D gene, TRBD1, was not tested against the DNA. TRBV21-1 is designated a pseudogene. The CDR3 has 17 residues. This CDR3 reads CATTDRGVMVANQPQHF. The DNA for the CDR3 is TGTGCCACTACGGACAGGGGTGTTATGGTGGCCAATCAGCCCCAGCATTTT.

Worth noting for this clonotype: The junction does not match germline at one end; this may be a read error. This sequence joins TRBV5-5 and TRBJ2-2; D tentatively reads TRBD1 or TRBD2 (5 bases each). The germline V gene encodes CDR1 SGHKS and CDR2 YYEKEE (reference sequence). The CDR3 runs 13 residues. CDR3 in DNA: TGTGCCAGCAGCCCAGGGTACACCGGGGAGCTGTTGTTT. Translated, it gives CASSPGYTGELLF.

This clonotype was counted many times. V usage is TRBV12-3 or TRBV12-4 and J usage is TRBJ2-4; a weak D match, TRBD2 (6 bases). Trimming stripped 3 bases from V and 6 bases from J, with 15 bases between. The CDR3 spans 15 residues. The CDR3 here is CASSLVTGEVNIQYF. The CDR3 DNA reads as TGTGCCAGCAGTTTGGTTACGGGAGAGGTAAACATTCAGTACTTC.

Comment on this clonotype: A junction boundary mismatches the germline segment, possibly from a read error. The chain links TRBV6-1 to TRBJ2-1, with D possibly matching TRBD2 (5 bases). CDR1 and CDR2 from the germline V gene are MNHNS and SASEGT. CDR3 length equals 13 residues. The CDR3 here is CASSEGEPNGQFF. In DNA form, the CDR3 reads TGTGCCAGCAGTGAGGGAGAACCCAATGGGCAGTTCTTC.

The chain uses TRBV16 and TRBJ2-7; TRBD1 might be the D (6 bases). CDR1 is KGHSY and CDR2 is FQNENV in the germline V gene. The V gene lost 7 bases and the J gene lost 0 bases, with 10 bases spanning the gap. The CDR3 spans 13 residues. CDR3: CASNRDNSYEQYF. The CDR3 nucleotides read TGTGCCAGCAACCGGGACAACTCCTACGAGCAGTACTTC.

This clonotype was counted only a few times. J is TRBJ2-5 and V is TRBV14, with 11 bases fitting TRBD2. This CDR3 spans 15 amino acids. The V gene end was trimmed by 1 base and the J gene end by 8 bases; junction bases not matched to a gene: 6. Germline V gene sequence: CDR1 SGHDN, CDR2 FVKESK. DNA for the CDR3: TGTGCCAGCAGCCAAGGGACTAGCGGGTGGCGCACCCAGTACTTC. Its translation is CASSQGTSGWRTQYF.

This clonotype was seen repeatedly, ten times or more. The V gene is TRBV4-2, the J gene TRBJ2-1, with a tentative D call TRBD1 (6 bases). The length of the CDR3 is 14 residues. The germline gives CDR1 LGHNA, CDR2 YNFKEQ. V lost 1 base to trimming and J lost 10 bases, with 14 bases between them. For the CDR3, the DNA is TGTGCCAGCAGCCAAGGTCAAGGGGGTGGGGAGCAGTTCTTC. This encodes CASSQGQGGGEQFF.

Many counts were recorded for this clonotype. The rearrangement joins TRBV7-9 to TRBJ2-1, with a possible D match to TRBD2 (6 bases). Germline-derived CDR1 and CDR2 are SEHNR and FQNEAQ (reference sequence). The V and J ends lost 5 bases and 0 bases respectively, with 14 bases between them. This CDR3 comprises 16 residues. CDR3 DNA: TGTGCCAGCAGCCCCCGCGGAGGGAGCTCCTACAATGAGCAGTTCTTC. As protein: CASSPRGGSSYNEQFF.

This clonotype was seen more than once but under ten times. The CDR3 coding sequence is TGTGCCAGCAGCTTAGGGGATGGGACCCAGTACTTC. Its protein product is CASSLGDGTQYF. The chain combines TRBV7-2 with TRBJ2-5; D remains ambiguous. The length of the CDR3 is 12 residues. From germline, CDR1 is SGHTA and CDR2 FQGNSA. V shed 1 base and J shed 7 bases, with 7 bases lying between them.

Ten or more counts support this clonotype. The chain joins TRBV12-3 or TRBV12-4 to TRBJ2-3, with D unresolved. The CDR3 extends over 11 amino acids. The V end lost 3 bases, the J end lost 6 bases, and 4 bases lay between the germline ends. The CDR3 DNA reads as TGTGCCAGCAGTTTCACCGATACGCAGTATTTT. This translates into CASSFTDTQYF.

This clonotype came up a few times. This chain connects TRBV13 to TRBJ2-3, with TRBD2 matching over 9 bases. The trim removed 5 bases at V and 4 bases at J, leaving 4 bases unmatched. Per the germline V gene, CDR1 is PRHDT and CDR2 is FYEKMQ (reference sequence). CDR3 length: 14 residues. The CDR3 reads CASSPRLAADTQYF. CDR3 sequence (DNA): TGTGCCAGCAGCCCCCGACTAGCGGCAGATACGCAGTATTTT. The full variable domain, completed using reference TRBV13 and TRBJ2-3, is AAGVIQSPRHLIKEKRETATLKCYPIPRHDTVYWYQQGPGQDPQFLISFYEKMQSDKGSIPDRFSAQQFSDYHSELNMSSLELGDSALYFCASSPRLAADTQYFGPGTRLTVL.

This clonotype was observed many times. This chain joins TRBV7-9 and TRBJ2-1; D is unclear. Trimming left V 0 bases short and J 8 bases short, with 2 bases between. Germline CDR1 SEHNR, CDR2 FQNEAQ (reference sequence). The CDR3 loop spans 11 amino acids. CDR3 residues: CASSLADEQFF. CDR3 DNA sequence: TGTGCCAGCAGCTTAGCGGATGAGCAGTTCTTC.

V gene TRBV27 combines with J gene TRBJ1-4, with D hard to call. The CDR3 is 13 residues long. Deletions cut 5 bases from V and 7 bases from J, with 11 bases between. CDR1 and CDR2 from the germline V gene are MNHEY and SMNVEV (reference sequence). DNA for the CDR3: TGTGCCAGCAGTGGGCAGGATCCTGAAAAACTGTTTTTT. Protein product: CASSGQDPEKLFF.

This clonotype has ten or more counts. The chain has TRBV24-1 and TRBJ2-1, with D possibly being TRBD1 (6 bases). CDR3 length: 16 amino acids. Germline CDR1 reads KGHDR; CDR2 reads SFDVKD. Trimming shortened V by 4 bases and J by 8 bases, and 20 bases separated the two germline ends. CDR3 residues: CATSDPNRVQRYEQFF. The CDR3 nucleotides are TGTGCCACCAGTGACCCGAACAGGGTTCAAAGATATGAGCAGTTCTTC.

In this sample, this clonotype turned up a few times. The chain is built from TRBV20-1 and TRBJ1-1; no clear D. The CDR3 has 15 residues. Germline V CDR1 and CDR2: DFQATT, SNEGSKA (reference sequence). V was shortened by 0 bases and J by 0 bases, with 11 bases between the two germline ends. CDR3 DNA sequence: TGCAGTGCTAGAGACCTGCCAGACATGAACACTGAAGCTTTCTTT. Protein: CSARDLPDMNTEAFF.

For the CDR3, the DNA is TGTGCCAGCAGTGCGGGAGGACAAGAGACCCAGTACTTC. Translating it yields CASSAGGQETQYF. The chain is built from TRBV7-8 and TRBJ2-5, with 8 nucleotides matching TRBD2. Germline CDR1 SGHVS, CDR2 FQNEAQ. This CDR3 region has 13 residues. Trimming at V came to 6 bases and at J to 2 bases, leaving 2 bases not matched to a gene.

This clonotype was picked up many times. The rearrangement links TRBV7-9 to TRBJ2-7; 11 bases map to TRBD1. CDR3 length: 14 residues. Unmatched junction bases numbered 4, after V lost 7 bases and J lost 2 bases. Germline V gene lookup returns CDR1 SEHNR and CDR2 FQNEAQ (reference sequence). The CDR3 bases are TGTGCCAGCATTTCGGACAGGGGGCCCTACGAGCAGTACTTC. Translated, it gives CASISDRGPYEQYF.

The chain is built from TRBV7-9 and TRBJ2-5, with 10 bases fitting TRBD2. Germline-derived CDR1 and CDR2 are SEHNR and FQNEAQ (reference sequence). The J segment lost 1 base and the V segment lost 5 bases, leaving 4 bases of the junction unmatched. This CDR3 is 15 amino acids long. For the CDR3, the DNA is TGTGCCAGCAGCCTCCTAGCGGGAGCCCAAGAGACCCAGTACTTC. As protein: CASSLLAGAQETQYF.

This clonotype was detected ten times or more. The rearrangement links TRBV7-8 to TRBJ2-5, with D possibly TRBD1 on 5 matching bases. Trimming left V 3 bases short and J 5 bases short, with 7 bases between. The germline CDR1 and CDR2 sequences are SGHVS and FQNEAQ. The CDR3 has 12 amino acids. The CDR3 DNA sequence: TGTGCCAGCAGCTTCTACAGGGAGACCCAGTACTTC. This codes for CASSFYRETQYF.

The gene calls are TRBV24-1 and TRBJ2-1; TRBD2 aligns across 15 bases. Per the germline V gene, CDR1 is KGHDR and CDR2 is SFDVKD. Trimming took 3 bases from V and 12 from J; bases not matched to a gene: 5. The CDR3 contains 15 residues. CDR3 in amino acids: CATSDPGTSGRLQFF. In nucleotides, the CDR3 is TGTGCCACCAGTGATCCGGGGACTAGCGGGAGGTTGCAGTTCTTC.

In its sample, this clonotype was seen a few times. This chain connects TRBV11-3 to TRBJ1-3; no definite D call. This CDR3 is built from 15 residues. V lost 0 bases, J lost 2 bases, and 8 bases lay in between. Per the germline V gene, CDR1 is SGHNT and CDR2 is YENEEA. CDR3 sequence reads: CASSLDRTPGNTIYF. The CDR3 DNA sequence: TGTGCCAGCAGCTTAGATAGAACACCTGGAAACACCATATATTTT.

As regards this clonotype: A single base separates this from a much larger clone, so it may be a read error. This rearrangement joins TRBV20-1 to TRBJ2-3, with TRBD2 identical over 16 bases. The CDR3 is made up of 15 amino acids. CDR1 and CDR2 (germline): DFQATT, SNEGSKA (reference sequence). V lost 6 bases, J lost 8 bases, and 8 bases stayed unmatched. CDR3 protein: CSARGTSGRGCTQYF. The CDR3 region has the DNA TGCAGTGCCCGAGGGACTAGCGGGAGGGGATGTACGCAGTATTTT.

This clonotype was recorded many times. The chain carries TRBV14 and TRBJ2-2; no firm D call. The V end was cut by 5 bases, the J end by 1 base, with 5 bases between. Germline-derived CDR1 and CDR2 are SGHDN and FVKESK. The CDR3 runs to 13 residues. This chain's CDR3 is CASSDLNTGELFF. The CDR3 DNA reads TGTGCCAGCAGCGACCTGAACACCGGGGAGCTGTTTTTT.

This clonotype was observed at least ten times. This rearrangement joins TRBV27 to TRBJ2-3, with TRBD1 identical over 7 bases. This CDR3 is 17 amino acids long. The V gene end was trimmed by 5 bases and the J gene end by 0 bases; junction bases not matched to a gene: 11. CDR1 and CDR2 (germline): MNHEY, SMNVEV (reference sequence). The CDR3 reads CASSPAYGQASTDTQYF. DNA of the CDR3: TGTGCCAGCAGTCCCGCCTACGGACAGGCTAGCACAGATACGCAGTATTTT.